These 2 T cell receptor beta chains share one sample of origin, sequenced in a study of blood T cell repertoires in COVID-19. Clones were read by immunoSEQ multiplex PCR, and TCRdb kept only the in-frame ones, dropping some. The table has about 170,000 clones, roughly 87% seen once. Sequenced input: PBMCs or T cells enriched from blood (not recorded which). Receptors were obtained from a human donor with acute COVID-19. The donor label of this sample is uncertain.

The V gene is TRBV7-9, the J gene TRBJ2-7, with 8 bases aligning to TRBD1. There are 16 residues in the CDR3. J was trimmed by 1 base and V by 3 bases; bases with no gene match: 8. Germline V CDR1 and CDR2: SEHNR, FQNEAQ (reference sequence). The DNA of the CDR3 is TGTGCCAGCAGCTTGCAGGGGGCGGGTGGATCCTACGAGCAGTACTTC. This codes for CASSLQGAGGSYEQYF. The variable domain in full, completed from reference TRBV7-9 and TRBJ2-7, reads DTGVSQNPRHKITKRGQNVTFRCDPISEHNRLYWYRQTLGQGPEFLTYFQNEAQLEKSRLLSDRFSAERPKGSFSTLEIQRTEQGDSAMYLCASSLQGAGGSYEQYFGPGTRLTVT.

This clone has a single count. The V call is TRBV5-4, the J call TRBJ1-3, with no clear D. Trimming stripped 1 base from V and 0 bases from J, with 11 bases between. From germline, CDR1 is SGHNT and CDR2 YYREEE (reference sequence). The CDR3 length is 16 residues. CDR3 in amino acids: CASSLWGESSGNTIYF. CDR3 nucleotide sequence: TGTGCCAGCAGCTTGTGGGGAGAGAGCTCTGGAAACACCATATATTTT.